The 11 T cell receptor beta chains reported below all come from one sample, sequenced in a study of CD8 T cells in Susac syndrome (dated by TCRdb to the late 2010s). The protocol used for the library was the immunoSEQ multiplex PCR assay. RNA was extracted with the RNeasy kit and roughly 0.45 to 1 ug was reverse transcribed using random hexamers. In-frame beta chains were kept once TCRdb had trimmed the public reads at Q25 with fastp and called clones with MiXCR. Every entry covers one CDR3 protein and lists the most common genes and DNA from its rows. The sample table contains about 130,000 distinct CDR3 sequences; only one count was recorded for just under 95% of them. The ten top clones hold less than 0.25% of the sample. Material for sequencing was CD8+ T cells from PBMCs. All receptors derive from a human donor with Susac syndrome.

This clonotype was seen more than once but under ten times. The V gene is TRBV6-5, the J gene TRBJ2-7, with a weak D call TRBD1 (5 bases). V shed 6 bases and J shed 3 bases, with 12 bases lying between them. This CDR3 spans 13 amino acids. Germline CDR1 MNHEY, CDR2 SVGAGI. CDR3: CASSLGQLYEQYF. In nucleotides, the CDR3 is TGTGCCAGCAGCTTGGGGCAGCTCTACGAGCAGTACTTC.

This clonotype was counted a single time. V usage is TRBV9 and J usage is TRBJ2-7; a possible D gene is TRBD1 (6 bases). The V end lost 3 bases, the J end lost 6 bases, and 13 bases lay between the germline ends. Per the germline V gene, CDR1 is SGDLS and CDR2 is YYNGEE. The length of the CDR3 is 13 residues. CDR3 sequence reads: CASSAGTMREQYF. CDR3 bases: TGTGCCAGCAGCGCCGGGACAATGCGCGAGCAGTACTTC.

The chain recombines TRBV6-2 or TRBV6-3 with TRBJ1-1; D is unclear. V was shortened by 2 bases and J by 0 bases, with 7 bases between the two germline ends. The CDR3 totals 14 residues. The germline CDR1 and CDR2 sequences are MNHEY and SVGEGT. The CDR3 loop is CASSYTRLNTEAFF. The CDR3 nucleotides are TGTGCCAGCAGTTACACCAGGTTGAACACTGAAGCTTTCTTT.

This rearrangement joins TRBV5-1 to TRBJ1-1; D is perhaps TRBD1 (5 bases). Per germline, CDR1 SGHRS and CDR2 YFSETQ. CDR3 length: 13 residues. The V gene lost 4 bases and the J gene lost 7 bases, with 14 bases spanning the gap. The CDR3 reads CASSAVGVFEAFF. DNA of the CDR3: TGCGCCAGCAGCGCGGTAGGGGTTTTTGAAGCTTTCTTT.

This chain connects TRBV4-1 to TRBJ1-1; D is uncertain. CDR1 and CDR2 from the germline V gene are MGHRA and YSYEKL. CDR3 length: 16 residues. V gave up 4 bases and J gave up 0 bases, with 15 bases separating them. The CDR3: CASSLIEAPMNTEAFF. CDR3 nucleotides: TGCGCCAGCAGCCTCATAGAGGCCCCCATGAACACTGAAGCTTTCTTT.

The count of this clonotype is one. The V call is TRBV4-1, the J call TRBJ2-7; TRBD1 matches at 7 bases. The germline V gene has CDR1 MGHRA and CDR2 YSYEKL. There are 16 residues in the CDR3. V trimming: 0 bases; J trimming: 4 bases; junction bases outside the gene matches: 9. DNA of the CDR3: TGCGCCAGCAGCCAAGATCTGATGGGACAGCTTTACGAGCAGTACTTC. Its protein is CASSQDLMGQLYEQYF.

V gene TRBV5-6 combines with J gene TRBJ1-5, with 8 bases identical to TRBD1. Per the germline V gene, CDR1 is SGHDT and CDR2 is YYEEEE. The V gene end was trimmed by 2 bases and the J gene end by 7 bases; junction bases not matched to a gene: 8. The CDR3 totals 15 residues. The CDR3 DNA reads TGTGCCAGCAGCTTCGGACAGGGAGGAGGGCAGCCCCAGCATTTT. Its protein product is CASSFGQGGGQPQHF.

This clonotype was detected only once. The rearrangement links TRBV4-2 to TRBJ1-1, with 8 bases fitting TRBD1. Trimming removed 0 bases from V and 1 base from J; junction bases left unmatched: 10. CDR3 length: 18 residues. The germline V gene has CDR1 LGHNA and CDR2 YNFKEQ. The CDR3 DNA reads as TGTGCCAGCAGCCAAGATTTTGGACAGGGCATGGAGAACACTGAAGCTTTCTTT. This sequence encodes CASSQDFGQGMENTEAFF.

This rearrangement joins TRBV20-1 to TRBJ2-7; 10 bases map to TRBD2. The CDR3 extends over 17 amino acids. Germline values: CDR1 DFQATT, CDR2 SNEGSKA (reference sequence). Losses at the gene ends were 1 base for V and 7 bases for J; bases not matched to a gene: 16. CDR3 DNA sequence: TGCAGTGCTAGAGGCCCAGCGGGAGGGCCGGAGTCAATAGAGCAGTACTTC. It specifies CSARGPAGGPESIEQYF.

This chain links TRBV6-5 with TRBJ2-2, with 8 bases matching TRBD1. CDR3 size: 14 residues. V was clipped by 7 bases and J by 5 bases; unmatched bases: 6. CDR1 is MNHEY, CDR2 SVGAGI, per germline. The CDR3 bases are TGTGCCAGCAAACAGACAGGGGTGACCGGGGAGCTGTTTTTT. Amino acids: CASKQTGVTGELFF.

The rearrangement joins TRBV5-1 to TRBJ2-3; perhaps TRBD1 as D (6 bases). V was shortened by 0 bases and J by 0 bases, with 8 bases between the two germline ends. The CDR3 sequence is 15 residues long. The germline CDR1 and CDR2 sequences are SGHRS and YFSETQ. CDR3 loop: CASSLVDSSTDTQYF. DNA for the CDR3: TGCGCCAGCAGCTTGGTGGACAGTAGCACAGATACGCAGTATTTT. The variable domain in full, completed from reference TRBV5-1 and TRBJ2-3, reads KAGVTQTPRYLIKTRGQQVTLSCSPISGHRSVSWYQQTPGQGLQFLFEYFSETQRNKGNFPGRFSGRQFSNSRSEMNVSTLELGDSALYLCASSLVDSSTDTQYFGPGTRLTVL.